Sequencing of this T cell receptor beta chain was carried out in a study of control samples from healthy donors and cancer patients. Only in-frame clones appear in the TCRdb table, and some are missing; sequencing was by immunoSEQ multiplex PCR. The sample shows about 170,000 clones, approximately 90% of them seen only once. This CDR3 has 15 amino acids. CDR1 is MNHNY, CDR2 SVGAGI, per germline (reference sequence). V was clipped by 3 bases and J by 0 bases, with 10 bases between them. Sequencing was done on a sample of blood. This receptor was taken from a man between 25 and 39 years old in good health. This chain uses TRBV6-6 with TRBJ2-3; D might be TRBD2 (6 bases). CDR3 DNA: TGTGCCAGCAGTTATTCCGGGGGAAGCACAGATACGCAGTATTTT. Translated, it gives CASSYSGGSTDTQYF.